The rows below give T cell receptor beta chains drawn from one sample of a study of shared clonotypes between healthy human individuals. The table came from immunoSEQ multiplex PCR; TCRdb's copy has only in-frame clones and leaves some out. The table lists 2,500,000 or so clones, around 93% of them singletons, with around 0.4% in the top ten. The source material was naive CD4+ T cells from PBMCs. These receptor sequences come from a man aged 18 to 29 in good health. Some clones in this sample may be carry-over from other donors' samples. CDR3s include the opening cysteine and the closing phenylalanine or tryptophan. A D gene is named only where the DNA matches it firmly. Expanded clones are given a class, and other clones once, few, many or no size at all.

cdr3_aa: CASSHDSGQHNEKLFF; cdr3_nt: TGTGCCAGCAGTCACGACTCGGGACAGCACAATGAAAAACTGTTTTTT; j_call: TRBJ1-4; cdr3_length: 16; v_call: TRBV6-6; d_call: TRBD1; clone_size: NA
cdr3_aa: CASSSPGQGRGYTF; cdr3_nt: TGTGCCAGCAGTTCTCCGGGACAGGGTCGTGGCTACACCTTC; j_call: TRBJ1-2; cdr3_length: 14; v_call: TRBV28; d_call: TRBD1; clone_size: NA
cdr3_aa: CASSVGTSRETQYF; cdr3_nt: TGTGCCAGCAGCGTAGGGACTAGCAGGGAGACCCAGTACTTC; j_call: TRBJ2-5; cdr3_length: 14; v_call: TRBV9; d_call: TRBD2; clone_size: NA
cdr3_aa: CASSLSRGADSGANVLTF; cdr3_nt: TGTGCCAGCAGTTTATCTCGGGGGGCAGATTCTGGGGCCAACGTCCTGACTTTC; j_call: TRBJ2-6; cdr3_length: 18; v_call: TRBV27; d_call: NA; clone_size: NA
cdr3_aa: CASSWGTNTYYEQYF; cdr3_nt: TGCGCCAGCAGCTGGGGGACTAACACGTACTACGAGCAGTACTTC; j_call: TRBJ2-7; cdr3_length: 15; v_call: TRBV5-1; d_call: TRBD2; clone_size: NA
cdr3_aa: CSVLENEQFF; cdr3_nt: TGCAGCGTTCTCGAAAATGAGCAGTTCTTC; j_call: TRBJ2-1; cdr3_length: 10; v_call: TRBV29-1; d_call: NA; clone_size: NA
cdr3_aa: CSVVWQGLAGRGWETQYF; cdr3_nt: TGCAGCGTTGTTTGGCAGGGACTAGCGGGAAGGGGGTGGGAGACCCAGTACTTC; j_call: TRBJ2-5; cdr3_length: 18; v_call: TRBV29-1; d_call: TRBD2; clone_size: NA
cdr3_aa: CASSPGTGGSYGYTF; cdr3_nt: TGTGCCAGCAGCCCCGGGACAGGCGGGTCCTATGGCTACACCTTC; j_call: TRBJ1-2; cdr3_length: 15; v_call: TRBV5-6; d_call: TRBD1; clone_size: NA
cdr3_aa: CASSLSTTALSGNTIYF; cdr3_nt: TGTGCCAGCAGTTTATCTACGACAGCCCTCTCTGGAAACACCATATATTTT; j_call: TRBJ1-3; cdr3_length: 17; v_call: TRBV28; d_call: NA; clone_size: NA
cdr3_aa: CASSGYRDLYGYTF; cdr3_nt: TGTGCCAGCAGCGGATACCGGGACCTTTATGGCTACACCTTC; j_call: TRBJ1-2; cdr3_length: 14; v_call: TRBV9; d_call: NA; clone_size: once
cdr3_aa: CAWSPGGRYEQYF; cdr3_nt: TGTGCCTGGAGTCCCGGGGGCCGCTACGAGCAGTACTTC; j_call: TRBJ2-7; cdr3_length: 13; v_call: TRBV30; d_call: NA; clone_size: NA
cdr3_aa: CATHGPYTEAFF; cdr3_nt: TGTGCCACCCATGGGCCTTACACTGAAGCTTTCTTT; j_call: TRBJ1-1; cdr3_length: 12; v_call: TRBV19; d_call: NA; clone_size: NA
cdr3_aa: CAIGIPGQEGTQYF; cdr3_nt: TGTGCCATCGGTATACCGGGACAGGAAGGGACCCAGTACTTC; j_call: TRBJ2-5; cdr3_length: 14; v_call: TRBV10-3; d_call: TRBD1; clone_size: NA
cdr3_aa: CASRSGWSNEKLFF; cdr3_nt: TGTGCCAGCAGATCGGGCTGGTCTAATGAAAAACTGTTTTTT; j_call: TRBJ1-4; cdr3_length: 14; v_call: TRBV5-8; d_call: NA; clone_size: once
cdr3_aa: CASSGELASEQFF; cdr3_nt: TGTGCCAGCAGCGGAGAACTAGCGTCTGAGCAGTTCTTC; j_call: TRBJ2-1; cdr3_length: 13; v_call: TRBV11-3; d_call: TRBD2; clone_size: NA
cdr3_aa: CASGLEVGTEAFF; cdr3_nt: TGTGCTAGTGGTTTGGAGGTTGGGACTGAAGCTTTCTTT; j_call: TRBJ1-1; cdr3_length: 13; v_call: TRBV12-5; d_call: NA; clone_size: once